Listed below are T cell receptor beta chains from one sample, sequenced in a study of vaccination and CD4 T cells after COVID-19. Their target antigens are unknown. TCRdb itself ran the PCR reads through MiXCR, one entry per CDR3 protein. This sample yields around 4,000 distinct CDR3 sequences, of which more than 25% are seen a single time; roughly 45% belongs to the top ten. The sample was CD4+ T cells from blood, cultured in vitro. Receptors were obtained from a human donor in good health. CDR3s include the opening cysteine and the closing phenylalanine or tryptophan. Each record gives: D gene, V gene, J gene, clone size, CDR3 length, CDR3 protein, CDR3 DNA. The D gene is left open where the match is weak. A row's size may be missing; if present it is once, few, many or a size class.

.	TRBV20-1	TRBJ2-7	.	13	CSARDGRGYEQYF	TGCAGTGCTAGAGACGGCAGGGGCTACGAGCAGTACTTC
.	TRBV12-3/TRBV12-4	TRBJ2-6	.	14	CASSGQSGANVLTF	TGTGCCAGCAGTGGACAGTCTGGGGCCAACGTCCTGACTTTC
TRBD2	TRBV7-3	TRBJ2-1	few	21	CASSPKTPGLAGARHYNEQFF	TGTGCCAGCAGCCCGAAAACCCCGGGACTAGCGGGAGCGAGGCACTACAATGAGCAGTTCTTC
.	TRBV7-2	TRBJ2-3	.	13	CASSSYLRSTQYF	TGTGCCAGCAGCTCTTACTTGAGGAGTACGCAGTATTTT
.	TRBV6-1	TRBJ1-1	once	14	CASSEGGVDTEAFF	TGTGCCAGCAGTGAAGGAGGGGTCGACACTGAAGCTTTCTTT
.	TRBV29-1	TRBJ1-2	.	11	CSVEEGYGYTF	TGCAGCGTTGAAGAAGGGTATGGCTACACCTTC
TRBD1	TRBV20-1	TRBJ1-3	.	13	CSAETGSGNTIYF	TGCAGTGCTGAGACAGGGTCTGGAAACACCATATATTTT
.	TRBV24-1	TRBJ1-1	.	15	CATSDSGGGNTEAFF	TGTGCCACCAGTGATTCGGGGGGGGGAAACACTGAAGCTTTCTTT
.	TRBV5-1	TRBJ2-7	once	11	CASSLLGKQYF	TGCGCCAGCAGCTTGCTAGGGAAGCAGTACTTC
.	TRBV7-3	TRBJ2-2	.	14	CASSPTSATGELFF	TGTGCCAGCAGCCCAACTAGTGCCACCGGGGAGCTGTTTTTT
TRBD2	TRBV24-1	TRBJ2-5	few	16	CATSDASGSSLETQYF	TGTGCCACCAGTGATGCAAGCGGGAGCAGTTTAGAGACCCAGTACTTC
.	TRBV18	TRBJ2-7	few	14	CASSPMGSRYEQYF	TGTGCCAGCTCACCAATGGGGTCTCGGTACGAGCAGTACTTC
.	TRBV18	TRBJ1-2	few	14	CASSPPFHAGGYTF	TGTGCCAGCTCACCACCTTTCCATGCAGGTGGCTACACCTTC
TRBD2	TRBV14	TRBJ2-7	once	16	CASSQLGTSLSYEQYF	TGTGCCAGCAGCCAACTCGGGACTAGCCTCTCCTACGAGCAGTACTTC
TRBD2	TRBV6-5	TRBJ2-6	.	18	CASITSGSTMSGANVLTF	TGTGCCAGCATTACTAGCGGGAGTACAATGTCTGGGGCCAACGTCCTGACTTTC
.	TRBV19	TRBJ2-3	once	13	CASSKDRTDTQYF	TGTGCCAGTAGCAAGGACCGCACAGATACGCAGTATTTT
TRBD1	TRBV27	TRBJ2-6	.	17	CASTHPGQGAGANVLTF	TGTGCCAGCACTCACCCAGGACAGGGGGCTGGGGCCAACGTCCTGACTTTC
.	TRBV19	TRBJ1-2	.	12	CASSSRVHGYTF	TGTGCCAGTAGTTCCAGGGTTCATGGCTACACCTTC
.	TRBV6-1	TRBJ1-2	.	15	CASSEAAGRGNGYTF	TGTGCCAGCAGTGAAGCGGCAGGGAGAGGTAATGGCTACACCTTC
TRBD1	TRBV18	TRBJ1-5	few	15	CASSVTGLGNQPQHF	TGTGCCAGCTCAGTGACAGGGTTAGGCAATCAGCCCCAGCATTTT
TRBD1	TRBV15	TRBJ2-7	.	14	CATSRNRGPYEQYF	TGTGCCACCAGCAGGAACAGGGGGCCCTACGAGCAGTACTTC
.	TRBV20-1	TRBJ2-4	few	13	CSALSRAKNIQYF	TGCAGTGCCCTGAGTCGGGCCAAAAACATTCAGTACTTC
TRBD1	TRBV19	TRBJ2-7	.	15	CASSIMTGVSYEQYF	TGTGCCAGTAGTATCATGACAGGGGTCTCCTACGAGCAGTACTTC
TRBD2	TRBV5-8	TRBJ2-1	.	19	CASSLPILAGTISYNEQFF	TGTGCCAGCAGCTTACCTATCTTAGCGGGTACTATATCCTACAATGAGCAGTTCTTC
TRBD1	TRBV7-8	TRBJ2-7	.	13	CASSGQGAYEQYF	TGTGCCAGCAGCGGACAGGGGGCCTACGAGCAGTACTTC
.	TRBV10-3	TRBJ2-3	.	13	CAISGPSTDTQYF	TGTGCCATCAGCGGGCCTAGCACAGATACGCAGTATTTT
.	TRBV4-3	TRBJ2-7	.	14	CASSQDRTWPEQYF	TGCGCCAGCAGCCAAGATCGTACGTGGCCTGAGCAGTACTTC
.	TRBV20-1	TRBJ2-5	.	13	CSARGHGKETQYF	TGCAGTGCTAGAGGCCACGGAAAAGAGACCCAGTACTTC
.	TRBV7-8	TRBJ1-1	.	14	CASSYRDGTPDAFF	TGTGCCAGCAGCTACAGGGACGGGACTCCGGATGCTTTCTTT
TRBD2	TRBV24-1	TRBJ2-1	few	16	CATSDLPGLAYNEQFF	TGTGCCACCAGTGATTTGCCGGGACTAGCGTACAATGAGCAGTTCTTC
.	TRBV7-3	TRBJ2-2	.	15	CASSPRGSDTGELFF	TGTGCCAGCAGCCCCAGGGGTTCGGACACCGGGGAGCTGTTTTTT
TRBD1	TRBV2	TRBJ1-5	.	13	CASSRTNRGPQHF	TGTGCCAGCTCCCGGACCAACAGGGGACCCCAGCATTTT
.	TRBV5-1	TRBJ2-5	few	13	CASSATPEETQYF	TGCGCCAGCAGCGCTACACCGGAAGAGACCCAGTACTTC
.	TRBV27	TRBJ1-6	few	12	CASSLMDSPLHF	TGTGCCAGCAGTTTAATGGACTCACCCCTCCACTTT
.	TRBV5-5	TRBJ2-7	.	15	CASSLGQDAGYEQYF	TGTGCCAGCAGCTTGGGACAGGACGCAGGCTACGAGCAGTACTTC
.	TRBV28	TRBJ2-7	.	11	CASSLGYEQYF	TGTGCCAGCAGTCTGGGGTACGAGCAGTACTTC
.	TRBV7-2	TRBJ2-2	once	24	CASTNQTSMYLCASSSRGIGELFF	.
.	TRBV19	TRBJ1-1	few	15	CASSPRARPNTEAFF	TGTGCCAGTAGTCCCCGGGCCAGACCGAACACTGAAGCTTTCTTT
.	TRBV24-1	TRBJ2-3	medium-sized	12	CATSGSTDTQYF	TGTGCCACCAGTGGGAGCACAGATACGCAGTATTTT
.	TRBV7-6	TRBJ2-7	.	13	CASSLARSYEQYF	TGTGCCAGCAGCTTAGCCAGGTCCTACGAGCAGTACTTC
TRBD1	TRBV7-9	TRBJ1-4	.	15	CASSLGQGSGEKLFF	TGTGCCAGCAGCTTAGGACAGGGTTCGGGTGAAAAACTGTTTTTT
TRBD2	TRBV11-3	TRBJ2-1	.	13	CASSLERESEQFF	TGTGCCAGCAGCTTAGAGCGGGAGAGTGAGCAGTTCTTC
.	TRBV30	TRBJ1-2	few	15	CAWESKNQAVLGYTF	TGTGCCTGGGAATCAAAAAACCAGGCTGTTTTAGGCTACACCTTC
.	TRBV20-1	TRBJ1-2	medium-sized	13	CSASVGSPYGYTF	TGCAGTGCTAGTGTGGGGAGTCCCTATGGCTACACCTTC
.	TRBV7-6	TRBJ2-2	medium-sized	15	CASSLGRGMTGELFF	TGTGCCAGCAGCCTCGGACGGGGAATGACCGGGGAGCTGTTTTTT
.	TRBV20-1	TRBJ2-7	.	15	CSARDPSSGGDEQYF	TGCAGTGCTAGAGATCCGAGTAGCGGAGGCGACGAGCAGTACTTC
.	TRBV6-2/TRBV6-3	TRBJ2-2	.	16	CASSYTGGAATGELFF	TGTGCCAGCAGCTACACAGGGGGGGCCGCCACCGGGGAGCTGTTTTTT
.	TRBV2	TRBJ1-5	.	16	CASNGRGQRSNQPQHF	TGTGCCAGCAATGGACGAGGACAGCGAAGCAATCAGCCCCAGCATTTT
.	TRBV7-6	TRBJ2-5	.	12	CASSQTVETQYF	TGTGCCAGCAGTCAAACTGTGGAGACCCAGTACTTC
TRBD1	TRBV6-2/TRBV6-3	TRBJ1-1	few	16	CASSYASGGSYTEAFF	TGTGCCAGCAGTTACGCGTCAGGGGGCTCGTACACTGAAGCTTTCTTT
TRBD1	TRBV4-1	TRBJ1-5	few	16	CASSQGQGARSQPQHF	TGCGCCAGCAGCCAAGGACAGGGGGCGCGTAGTCAGCCCCAGCATTTT
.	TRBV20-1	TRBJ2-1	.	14	CSARSLGLLVEQFF	TGCAGTGCTAGATCCCTAGGACTTTTGGTTGAGCAGTTCTTC
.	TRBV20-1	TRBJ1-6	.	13	CSARIGRNSPLHF	TGCAGTGCTAGGATAGGGCGGAATTCACCCCTCCACTTT
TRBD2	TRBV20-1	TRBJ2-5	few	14	CSARIDDGRETQYF	TGCAGTGCTAGAATCGACGACGGGAGGGAGACCCAGTACTTC
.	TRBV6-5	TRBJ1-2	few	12	CASSYFLGGYTF	TGTGCCAGCAGTTACTTTCTTGGGGGCTACACCTTC
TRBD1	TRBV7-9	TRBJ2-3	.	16	CASSLTGTGLRDTQYF	TGTGCCAGCAGCCTAACCGGGACAGGGTTGAGGGATACGCAGTATTTT
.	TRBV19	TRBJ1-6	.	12	CASSENNSPLHF	TGTGCCAGTAGTGAGAATAATTCACCCCTCCACTTT